This TCR beta chain is drawn from a study of T cells in Graves' hyperthyroidism and ophthalmopathy. RNA transcripts provided the source from which TCR beta CDR3 regions were amplified. HTBI primers were employed in a first-round RT-PCR of the TCR CDR3. TCRdb recomputed calls from the multiplex PCR reads with MiXCR, one row per CDR3 protein. This table has over 90,000 distinct CDR3 sequences, 47% appearing once. This CDR3 has 15 amino acids. The germline V gene encodes CDR1 DFQATT and CDR2 SNEGSKA (reference sequence). Regarding this clonotype: Its antigen is as yet unknown. An end of the junction does not agree with germline; a read error may underlie this.

Overall study findings and caveats: Ophthalmopathy prediction by the model preceded onset by a median about 6 months.

V is TRBV20-1 and J is TRBJ2-7; TRBD1 aligns across 7 bases. What was sequenced was blood. This clonotype was obtained from a man aged 35-49 years with Graves' hyperthyroidism. As DNA, the CDR3 is TGCAGTGCTCAAAGCTCCACAGGGGCCAACTACGAGCGGTACTTC. Translation gives CSAQSSTGANYERYF.